This T cell receptor (beta chain) originates from a study of identical twins. This clonotype was found many times. The CDR3 consists of 13 residues. V was pared by 4 bases and J by 3 bases, with 2 bases of the junction left unmatched. Each CDR3 protein is one row after TCRdb ran MiXCR on the 5' RACE reads. Of some 440,000 distinct CDR3 sequences in the sample, roughly 26% were seen once. The sample also formed part of further work on T cells expressing NK-cell markers.

The specimen sequenced was CD4+ T cells sorted from blood. The chain is built from TRBV12-3 or TRBV12-4 and TRBJ1-1; 7 bases are a match to TRBD1. The sequence derives from a woman in her late teens or twenties in good health. The CDR3 region has the DNA TGTGCCAGCAGTTCACAGGGGCACACTGAAGCTTTCTTT. Amino acid sequence: CASSSQGHTEAFF.